This entry lists 27 T cell receptor beta chains sequenced from one sample in a study of response to subunit inactivated influenza vaccine. TCRdb ran MiXCR on the RT-PCR reads and lists one entry per CDR3 protein. The sample carries about 650,000 distinct CDR3 sequences, approximately 14% recorded once. Sequences were derived from PBMCs from blood, sampled 12 days after vaccination. Source of these receptors: a man aged 45-60 years who received an inactivated influenza vaccine.

V and J are TRBV7-9 and TRBJ2-5, with D tentatively TRBD1 (6 bases). The CDR3 totals 15 residues. The germline V gene encodes CDR1 SEHNR and CDR2 FQNEAQ (reference sequence). The germline V and J ends were trimmed by 5 bases and 5 bases, with 18 bases remaining between them. Written as DNA, the CDR3 is TGTGCCAGCAGCGCACAGGGCACTCCGGGGGAGACCCAGTACTTC. As protein: CASSAQGTPGETQYF.

With respect to this clonotype: One end of the junction is discordant with germline, which a read error may explain. The chain has TRBV10-3 and TRBJ2-7, with D hard to call. Per germline, CDR1 ENHRY and CDR2 SYGVKD. The CDR3 covers 14 residues. CDR3 in amino acids: CAIGDVTNSYEQYF. The CDR3 DNA reads as TGTGCCATCGGTGACGTCACCAACTCCTACGAGCAGTACTTC.

This chain links TRBV5-5 with TRBJ2-1; 9 bases match TRBD2. The CDR3 length is 15 residues. Germline CDR1 is SGHKS and CDR2 is YYEKEE (reference sequence). V was pared by 6 bases and J by 4 bases, with 8 bases of the junction left unmatched. The CDR3 spells CASTILAGDYNEQFF. CDR3 DNA sequence: TGTGCCAGCACTATATTAGCGGGAGATTACAATGAGCAGTTCTTC.

This clonotype has ten or more counts. CDR3: CASSPGQDTEAFF. As DNA, the CDR3 is TGTGCCAGCTCACCCGGACAGGACACTGAAGCTTTCTTT. The V gene is TRBV18, the J gene TRBJ1-1; 7 nucleotides match TRBD1. V was clipped by 3 bases and J by 3 bases; unmatched bases: 1. CDR3 length: 13 amino acids. Germline V gene data show CDR1 as KGHSH and CDR2 as LQKENI.

This clonotype was counted only a few times. The genes are TRBV5-1 and TRBJ2-1; no clear D gene. The CDR3 spans 12 residues. In germline, CDR1 is SGHRS, CDR2 YFSETQ. The V and J ends lost 5 bases and 12 bases respectively, with 15 bases between them. Here the CDR3 reads CASREPEQVQFF. The CDR3 coding sequence is TGCGCCAGCAGGGAGCCAGAGCAGGTGCAGTTCTTC.

V gene TRBV11-2 combines with J gene TRBJ2-3; 14 nucleotides align to TRBD2. Germline CDR1 is SGHAT and CDR2 is FQNNGV. With V trimmed by 7 bases and J by 1 base, 10 bases remained unmatched. The CDR3 consists of 18 residues. The CDR3 DNA reads as TGTGCCAGCAAAGCTGGGACTAGCGGGGGCCTGGGCACAGATACGCAGTATTTT. It yields the protein CASKAGTSGGLGTDTQYF.

The DNA for the CDR3 is TGCAGTGCTATAGGGCTAGCGGAGGGGACCGGGGAGCTGTTTTTT. Protein: CSAIGLAEGTGELFF. V is TRBV20-1 and J is TRBJ2-2, with 7 bases matching TRBD2. CDR3 length: 15 amino acids. The germline V gene encodes CDR1 DFQATT and CDR2 SNEGSKA (reference sequence). V lost 4 bases, J lost 5 bases, and 10 bases stayed unmatched.

This sequence joins TRBV10-1 and TRBJ2-7; D gene ambiguous. Germline values: CDR1 WNHNN, CDR2 SYGVQD (reference sequence). V dropped 3 bases and J dropped 6 bases, with 15 bases sitting between them. The CDR3 is made up of 14 amino acids. For the CDR3, the DNA is TGCGCCAGCAGTGAAAAACAGAGACCCCTCGAGCAGTACTTC. Its translation is CASSEKQRPLEQYF.

This chain connects TRBV25-1 to TRBJ1-2; TRBD1 matches 7 bases. The germline CDR1 and CDR2 sequences are MGHDK and SYGVNS. The ends lost 5 bases at V and 7 bases at J; junction bases unmatched: 13. The CDR3 totals 15 residues. DNA of the CDR3: TGTGCCAGCAGTTCATCGGACAGGCCAAAGGGTGGCTACACCTTC. This encodes CASSSSDRPKGGYTF.

The chain is built from TRBV4-2 and TRBJ2-4, with D unclear. Per germline, CDR1 LGHNA and CDR2 YNFKEQ. The V end lost 0 bases, the J end lost 0 bases, and 12 bases lay between the germline ends. The CDR3 contains 17 residues. For the CDR3, the DNA is TGTGCCAGCAGCCAAGATGGGTCTGTACTAGCCAAAAACATTCAGTACTTC. The encoded protein is CASSQDGSVLAKNIQYF.

This clonotype has just a few counts. The V call is TRBV5-4, the J call TRBJ2-3, with no clear D. Germline CDR1 is SGHNT and CDR2 is YYREEE (reference sequence). V dropped 3 bases and J dropped 2 bases, with 10 bases sitting between them. The length of the CDR3 is 14 residues. CDR3 sequence: CASSSDLTTDTQYF. The CDR3 DNA follows: TGTGCCAGCAGCTCGGACCTCACCACAGATACGCAGTATTTT. Using reference TRBV5-4 and TRBJ2-3 for the parts outside the CDR3, the full variable domain is ETGVTQSPTHLIKTRGQQVTLRCSSQSGHNTVSWYQQALGQGPQFIFQYYREEENGRGNFPPRFSGLQFPNYSSELNVNALELDDSALYLCASSSDLTTDTQYFGPGTRLTVL.

This chain uses TRBV29-1 with TRBJ1-4; D is unresolved. The CDR3 covers 12 residues. The ends were cut back, 4 bases at V and 1 base at J, with 4 bases in the middle. CDR1 is SQVTM, CDR2 ANQGSEA, per germline. The CDR3 DNA follows: TGCAGCGTTGCCCTAACTAATGAAAAACTGTTTTTT. This encodes CSVALTNEKLFF.

V gene TRBV3-1 combines with J gene TRBJ1-6; 10 nucleotides line up with TRBD1. V gave up 3 bases and J gave up 15 bases; unmatched junction bases: 8. This CDR3 comprises 14 residues. Germline V gene lookup returns CDR1 LGHDT and CDR2 YNNKEL (reference sequence). The CDR3 loop reads CASSHETGGWILHF. The CDR3 region has the DNA TGTGCCAGCAGCCACGAGACAGGGGGCTGGATCCTCCACTTT.

This clonotype occurred a few times. V is TRBV3-1 and J is TRBJ1-2; the D is unclear. There are 13 residues in the CDR3. CDR1 is LGHDT and CDR2 is YNNKEL in the germline V gene (reference sequence). V lost 0 bases and J lost 4, with 6 bases in between. The CDR3 loop is CASSQDMGYGYTF. CDR3 coding DNA: TGTGCCAGCAGCCAAGATATGGGCTATGGCTACACCTTC.

The chain couples TRBV12-5 to TRBJ2-3; no clear D gene. The germline V gene has CDR1 LGHNT and CDR2 FRNRAP. This CDR3 is built from 13 residues. V was trimmed by 4 bases and J by 6 bases, leaving 11 bases between them. The CDR3 region has the DNA TGTGCTAGTGGTTCAACAGCCGGGGATACGCAGTATTTT. Encoded protein: CASGSTAGDTQYF.

V is TRBV6-6 and J is TRBJ2-4, with D maybe TRBD2 (5 bases). Trimming removed 8 bases at V and 8 bases at J, with 10 bases between. CDR1 MNHNY and CDR2 SVGAGI come from the germline V gene (reference sequence). This CDR3 region has 11 residues. The CDR3 DNA sequence: TGTGCCAGCGCGCGGGTTGACATTCAGTACTTC. Protein sequence: CASARVDIQYF.

This chain connects TRBV12-3 or TRBV12-4 to TRBJ2-1, with 7 bases identical to TRBD2. V trimming: 7 bases; J trimming: 8 bases; junction bases outside the gene matches: 20. The CDR3 has 17 amino acids. The CDR3 sequence is CASKTRSGDLFLDEQFF. The CDR3 coding sequence is TGTGCCAGCAAAACTCGGAGCGGGGATCTCTTTCTGGATGAGCAGTTCTTC.

The chain employs TRBV20-1 and TRBJ2-7; 12 bases agree with TRBD1. V shed 3 bases and J 0 bases; nucleotides not matched to a gene: 9. Germline values: CDR1 DFQATT, CDR2 SNEGSKA (reference sequence). This CDR3 spans 17 amino acids. The CDR3 sequence is CSASFGTGGVGSYEQYF. CDR3 sequence (DNA): TGCAGTGCTAGTTTCGGGACAGGGGGCGTGGGCTCCTACGAGCAGTACTTC.

CDR3 residues: CASSPPGRARSTGELFF. The CDR3, as DNA: TGTGCCAGCAGCCCCCCCGGTCGGGCTCGGAGCACCGGGGAGCTGTTTTTT. The chain recombines TRBV7-2 with TRBJ2-2; no clear D. Germline CDR1 and CDR2: SGHTA and FQGNSA. Trimming took off 5 bases at V and 4 bases at J, with 20 bases between the two ends. CDR3 size: 17 residues. Variable domain in full (rest from reference TRBV7-2 and TRBJ2-2): GAGVSQSPSNKVTEKGKDVELRCDPISGHTALYWYRQSLGQGLEFLIYFQGNSAPDKSGLPSDRFSAERTGGSVSTLTIQRTQQEDSAVYLCASSPPGRARSTGELFFGEGSRLTVL.

The chain carries TRBV29-1 and TRBJ1-6, with D unresolved. The CDR3 runs to 13 residues. V shed 0 bases and J shed 10 bases, with 10 bases lying between them. CDR1 is SQVTM and CDR2 is ANQGSEA in the germline V gene. CDR3 in DNA: TGCAGCGTTGAAGAGAGGGCCGGGTCACCCCTCCACTTT. This gives the protein CSVEERAGSPLHF.

This clonotype appeared a few times. The J gene is TRBJ1-1, the V gene TRBV7-2, with 9 bases identical to TRBD1. The V gene end was trimmed by 4 bases and the J gene end by 4 bases; junction bases not matched to a gene: 7. The germline CDR1 and CDR2 sequences are SGHTA and FQGNSA. There are 15 residues in the CDR3. CDR3 protein: CASSSGQGGPTEAFF. The CDR3 nucleotides read TGTGCCAGCAGCTCGGGACAGGGAGGGCCCACTGAAGCTTTCTTT.

This clonotype was seen a few times. The J gene is TRBJ2-7, the V gene TRBV12-3 or TRBV12-4; possibly TRBD1 for D (7 bases). The CDR3 contains 15 residues. V dropped 6 bases and J dropped 1 base, with 16 bases sitting between them. CDR3 DNA sequence: TGTGCCAGCAGGCGCAGGGGGGAAGAGTCCTACGAGCAGTACTTC. Translated, it gives CASRRRGEESYEQYF.

There are a few counts of this clonotype. The genes are TRBV20-1 and TRBJ2-5, with D perhaps TRBD2 (6 bases). The germline gives CDR1 DFQATT, CDR2 SNEGSKA (reference sequence). The CDR3 loop spans 13 amino acids. V was trimmed by 3 bases and J by 5 bases, leaving 13 bases between them. The CDR3 DNA sequence: TGCAGTGCTAGGCGGGGCAGGGTCGAGACCCAGTACTTC. As protein: CSARRGRVETQYF.

This clonotype has just a few counts. V is TRBV29-1 and J is TRBJ2-1; D could derive from TRBD1 or TRBD2 (6 bases each). The CDR3 extends over 14 amino acids. CDR1 is SQVTM, CDR2 ANQGSEA, per germline. V was shortened by 7 bases and J by 7 bases, with 20 bases between the two germline ends. The CDR3 bases are TGCAGCGCCTTCGGGGGCACCCAGGGGAATGAGCAGTTCTTC. Translating it yields CSAFGGTQGNEQFF.

V and J are TRBV4-1 and TRBJ1-2, with D possibly matching TRBD1 (5 bases). This CDR3 is 18 amino acids long. With 2 bases removed from V and 0 bases from J, the gap between germline ends came to 19 bases. Germline CDR1 is MGHRA and CDR2 is YSYEKL. CDR3 bases: TGCGCCAGCAGCCAACATCGGGTAATACAGGCGACTAACTATGGCTACACCTTC. Translation gives CASSQHRVIQATNYGYTF.

This clonotype was counted many times. The DNA for the CDR3 is TGTGCCAGCAGCCAAGGTGGGAACAGGGCGGTTGAGCAGTTCTTC. Residues: CASSQGGNRAVEQFF. The chain links TRBV4-2 to TRBJ2-1; possible D gene TRBD1, 6 bases. The germline gives CDR1 LGHNA, CDR2 YNFKEQ. The CDR3 contains 15 residues. V lost 1 base and J 9 bases, leaving 16 bases between the germline ends.

The chain employs TRBV28 and TRBJ2-1; possibly TRBD2 for D (5 bases). Germline CDR1 and CDR2: MDHEN and SYDVKM. V was cut by 6 bases and J by 8 bases, with 23 bases left in between. This CDR3 region has 16 residues. The CDR3 loop reads CASSPPFPTAGDEQFF. The CDR3 DNA is TGTGCCAGCAGCCCTCCCTTTCCCACCGCCGGGGATGAGCAGTTCTTC.